The source of this TCR beta chain is a study of blood T cell repertoires in COVID-19. Across the whole study: Samples representing acute and convalescent COVID-19 were sourced from the United States, Italy and Spain. T cells, B-cell-depleted T cells, or PBMCs provided the cDNA or gDNA that served as material.

The V and J ends lost 3 bases and 4 bases, in that order; junction bases with no gene match: 7. The CDR3 runs to 17 residues. Per germline, CDR1 SGHTA and CDR2 FQGNSA. Per the original methods: Estimation of nucleated cell counts relied on the amplification of reference gene primers. Some clones are missing from TCRdb's copy, which holds only in-frame ones; the method was immunoSEQ multiplex PCR. D and trimming were read from the DNA, whereas the V and J calls and clone size are those reported in that table. Among about 180,000 clones listed, 70% to 90% were seen once. The rearrangement joins TRBV7-2 to TRBJ2-5; 14 bases fit TRBD2. The specimen sequenced was peripheral blood. The clonotype was recovered from a man between 18 and 29 years old who had recovered from COVID-19. Here the CDR3 reads CASSFGTSGSGRETQYF. The CDR3 DNA follows: TGTGCCAGCAGCTTCGGGACTAGCGGGAGTGGGCGAGAGACCCAGTACTTC.